This T cell receptor (beta chain) was found in a study of early T cells in non-severe SARS-CoV-2 infection. Individual cDNA molecules carried attached unique molecular identifiers. MiXCR was run by TCRdb on the 5' RACE reads, yielding one entry per CDR3 protein. The profile shows 40,000 to 45,000 distinct CDR3 sequences, roughly 6.1% of them singletons. V trimming: 3 bases; J trimming: 6 bases; junction bases outside the gene matches: 5. The CDR3 extends over 14 amino acids. CDR1 and CDR2 (germline): SGHRS, YFSETQ. This receptor was identified in an adult who was a healthcare worker with PCR-confirmed SARS-CoV-2 infection or an uninfected control (not recorded which). The material sequenced was whole blood, taken at baseline. V and J are TRBV5-1 and TRBJ2-1, with TRBD2 matching over 8 bases. CDR3 sequence reads: CASSWGLVSNEQFF. CDR3 sequence (DNA): TGCGCCAGCAGCTGGGGACTAGTCTCCAATGAGCAGTTCTTC.